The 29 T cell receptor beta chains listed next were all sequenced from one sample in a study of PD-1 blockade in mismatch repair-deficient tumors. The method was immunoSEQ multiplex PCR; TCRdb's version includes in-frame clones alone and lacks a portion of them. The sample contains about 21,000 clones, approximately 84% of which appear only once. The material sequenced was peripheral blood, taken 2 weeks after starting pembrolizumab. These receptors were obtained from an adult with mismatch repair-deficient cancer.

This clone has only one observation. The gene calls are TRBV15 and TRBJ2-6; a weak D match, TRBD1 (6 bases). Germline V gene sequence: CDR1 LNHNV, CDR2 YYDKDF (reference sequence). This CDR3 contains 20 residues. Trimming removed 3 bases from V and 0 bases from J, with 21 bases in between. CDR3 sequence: CATSSRPGASPISGANVLTF. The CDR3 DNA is TGTGCCACCAGCAGTCGGCCAGGGGCCTCTCCCATCTCTGGGGCCAACGTCCTGACTTTC. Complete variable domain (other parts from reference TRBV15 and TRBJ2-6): DAMVIQNPRYQVTQFGKPVTLSCSQTLNHNVMYWYQQKSSQAPKLLFHYYDKDFNNEADTPDNFQSRRPNTSFCFLDIRSPGLGDTAMYLCATSSRPGASPISGANVLTFGAGSRLTVL.

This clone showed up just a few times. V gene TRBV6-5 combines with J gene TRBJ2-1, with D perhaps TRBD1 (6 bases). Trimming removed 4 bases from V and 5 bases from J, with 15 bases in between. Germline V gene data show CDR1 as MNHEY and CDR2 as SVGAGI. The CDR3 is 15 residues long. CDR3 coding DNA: TGTGCCAGCAGTTCTCCGGGACAAGATAACAATGAGCAGTTCTTC. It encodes CASSSPGQDNNEQFF.

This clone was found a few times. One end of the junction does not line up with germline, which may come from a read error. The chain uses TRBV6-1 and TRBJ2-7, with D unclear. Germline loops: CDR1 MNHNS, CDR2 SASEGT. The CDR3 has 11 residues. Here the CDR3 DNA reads TGTGCCACCAGTGAAGGCCACGAGCAGTACTTC. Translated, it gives CATSEGHEQYF.

CDR3 sequence: CSVDGTGGLPYNEQFF. CDR3 DNA sequence: TGCAGCGTTGATGGGACAGGGGGTCTGCCCTACAATGAGCAGTTCTTC. The V gene is TRBV29-1, the J gene TRBJ2-1, with 11 bases that match TRBD1. The junction had 6 bases not matched to a gene; V was cut back by 3 bases and J by 2 bases. This CDR3 has 16 residues. Germline V CDR1 and CDR2: SQVTM, ANQGSEA.

CDR3 DNA: TGTGCCACCGCACCCGACGGTGACTATGGCTACACCTTC. Translating it yields CATAPDGDYGYTF. V and J are TRBV6-1 and TRBJ1-2; D ambiguous. CDR3 length equals 13 residues. V lost 10 bases to trimming and J lost 3 bases, with 15 bases between them. Germline lookup yields CDR1 MNHNS and CDR2 SASEGT.

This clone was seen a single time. The CDR3 here is CASSEGTEANGYTF. The CDR3 region has the DNA TGTGCCAGCAGTGAGGGGACCGAGGCGAATGGCTACACCTTC. This rearrangement joins TRBV6-1 to TRBJ1-2, with D possibly matching TRBD1 (5 bases). The CDR3 length is 14 residues. Germline V CDR1 and CDR2: MNHNS, SASEGT. V was cut by 3 bases and J by 6 bases, with 14 bases left in between.

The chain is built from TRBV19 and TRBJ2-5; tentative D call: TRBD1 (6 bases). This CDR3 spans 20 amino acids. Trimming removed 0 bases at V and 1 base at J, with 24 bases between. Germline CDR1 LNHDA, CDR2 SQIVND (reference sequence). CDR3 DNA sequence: TGTGCCAGTAGTATAGAACTTTACATAATGCGGACAGCCTTCCAAGAGACCCAGTACTTC. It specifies CASSIELYIMRTAFQETQYF. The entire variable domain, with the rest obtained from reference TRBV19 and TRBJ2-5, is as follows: DGGITQSPKYLFRKEGQNVTLSCEQNLNHDAMYWYRQDPGQGLRLIYYSQIVNDFQKGDIAEGYSVSREKKESFPLTVTSAQKNPTAFYLCASSIELYIMRTAFQETQYFGPGTRLLVL.

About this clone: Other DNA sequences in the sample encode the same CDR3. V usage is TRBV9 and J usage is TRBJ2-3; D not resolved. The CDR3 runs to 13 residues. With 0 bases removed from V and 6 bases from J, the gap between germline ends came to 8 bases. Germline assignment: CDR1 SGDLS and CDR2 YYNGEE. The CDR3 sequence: CASSVATGDTQYF. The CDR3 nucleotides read TGTGCCAGCAGCGTAGCTACCGGGGATACGCAGTATTTT.

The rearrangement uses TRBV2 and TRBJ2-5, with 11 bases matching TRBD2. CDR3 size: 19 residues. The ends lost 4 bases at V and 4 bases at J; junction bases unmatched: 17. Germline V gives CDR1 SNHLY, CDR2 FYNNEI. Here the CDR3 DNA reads TGTGCCAGCAGTGCTGCAGGACTAGCGGGCTACTTACAAAGAGAGACCCAGTACTTC. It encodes CASSAAGLAGYLQRETQYF.

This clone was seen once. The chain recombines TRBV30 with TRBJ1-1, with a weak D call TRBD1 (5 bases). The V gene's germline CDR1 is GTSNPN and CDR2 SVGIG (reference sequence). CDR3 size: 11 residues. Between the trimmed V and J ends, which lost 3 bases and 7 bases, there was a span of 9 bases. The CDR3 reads CAWSLTVEAFF. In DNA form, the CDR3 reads TGTGCCTGGAGCTTGACAGTTGAAGCTTTCTTT.

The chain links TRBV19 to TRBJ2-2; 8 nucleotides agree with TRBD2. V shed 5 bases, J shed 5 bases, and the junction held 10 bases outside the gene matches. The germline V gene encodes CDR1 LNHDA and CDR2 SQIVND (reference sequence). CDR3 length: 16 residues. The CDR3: CASSGAAGVRTGELFF. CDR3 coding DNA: TGTGCCAGTAGTGGGGCAGCGGGAGTTCGGACCGGGGAGCTGTTTTTT.

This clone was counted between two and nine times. The CDR3 spells CAWSTGGALELFF. In nucleotides, the CDR3 is TGTGCCTGGAGTACAGGGGGAGCACTTGAGCTGTTTTTT. The V call is TRBV30, the J call TRBJ2-2, with 8 positions matching TRBD1. The germline CDR1 and CDR2 sequences are GTSNPN and SVGIG (reference sequence). This CDR3 is built from 13 residues. The J segment lost 11 bases and the V segment lost 2 bases, leaving 7 bases of the junction unmatched. The whole variable domain, filled in from reference TRBV30 and TRBJ2-2, reads SQTIHQWPATLVQPVGSPLSLECTVEGTSNPNLYWYRQAAGRGLQLLFYSVGIGQISSEVPQNLSASRPQDRQFILSSKKLLLSDSGFYLCAWSTGGALELFFGEGSRLTVL.

CDR3 in DNA: TGTGCCAGCAGCCTCCAGGGTTCTGGGGCCAACGTCCTGACTTTC. Protein sequence: CASSLQGSGANVLTF. The chain couples TRBV9 to TRBJ2-6, with TRBD1 as a possible D gene (5 bases). Germline assignment: CDR1 SGDLS and CDR2 YYNGEE. CDR3 length: 15 residues. V was cut by 4 bases and J by 1 base, with 9 bases left in between.

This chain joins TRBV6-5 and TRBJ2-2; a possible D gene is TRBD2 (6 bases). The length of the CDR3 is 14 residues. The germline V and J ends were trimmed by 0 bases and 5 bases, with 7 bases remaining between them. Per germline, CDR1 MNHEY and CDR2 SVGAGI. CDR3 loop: CASSYSSGTGELFF. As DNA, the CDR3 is TGTGCCAGCAGTTACTCGAGCGGGACCGGGGAGCTGTTTTTT.

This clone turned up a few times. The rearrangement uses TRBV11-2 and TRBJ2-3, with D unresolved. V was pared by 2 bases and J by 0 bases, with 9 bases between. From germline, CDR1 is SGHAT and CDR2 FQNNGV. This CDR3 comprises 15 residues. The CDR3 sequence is CASSLPQTSTDTQYF. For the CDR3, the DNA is TGTGCCAGCAGCTTACCCCAGACTAGCACAGATACGCAGTATTTT.

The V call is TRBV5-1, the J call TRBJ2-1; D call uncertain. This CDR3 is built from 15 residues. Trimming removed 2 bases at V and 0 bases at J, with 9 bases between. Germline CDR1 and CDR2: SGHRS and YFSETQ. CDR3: CASSFGRSSYNEQFF. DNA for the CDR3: TGCGCCAGCAGCTTCGGCAGAAGCTCCTACAATGAGCAGTTCTTC.

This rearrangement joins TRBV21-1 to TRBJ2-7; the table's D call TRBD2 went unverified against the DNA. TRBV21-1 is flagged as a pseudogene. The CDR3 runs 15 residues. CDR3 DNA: TGTGCCAGCAGCAAAGGCGGGAGGGCCCTATACGAGCAGTACTTC. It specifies CASSKGGRALYEQYF.

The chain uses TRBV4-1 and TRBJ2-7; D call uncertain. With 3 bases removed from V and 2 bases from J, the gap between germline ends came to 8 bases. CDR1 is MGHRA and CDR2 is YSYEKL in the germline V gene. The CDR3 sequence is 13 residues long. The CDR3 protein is CASSQGITYEQYF. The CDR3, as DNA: TGCGCCAGCAGCCAGGGGATAACCTACGAGCAGTACTTC.

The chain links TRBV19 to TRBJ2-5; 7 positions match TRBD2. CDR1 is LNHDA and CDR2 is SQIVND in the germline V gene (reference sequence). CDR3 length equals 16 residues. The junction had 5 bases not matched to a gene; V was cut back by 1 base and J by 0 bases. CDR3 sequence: CASSIGLTSDQETQYF. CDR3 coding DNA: TGTGCCAGTAGTATAGGTTTAACTAGCGACCAAGAGACCCAGTACTTC.

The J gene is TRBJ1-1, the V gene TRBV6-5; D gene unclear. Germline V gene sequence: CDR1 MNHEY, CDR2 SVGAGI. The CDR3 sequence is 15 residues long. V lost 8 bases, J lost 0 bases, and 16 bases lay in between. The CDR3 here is CASGRTGLLNTEAFF. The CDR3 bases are TGTGCCAGCGGTAGGACGGGGTTATTGAACACTGAAGCTTTCTTT.

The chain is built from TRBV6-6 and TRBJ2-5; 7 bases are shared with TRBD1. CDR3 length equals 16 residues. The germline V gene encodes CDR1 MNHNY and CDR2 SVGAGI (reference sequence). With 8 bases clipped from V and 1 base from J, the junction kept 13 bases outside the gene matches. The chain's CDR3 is CASALRGRGFQETQYF. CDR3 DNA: TGTGCCAGCGCCCTCAGGGGGAGAGGTTTCCAAGAGACCCAGTACTTC.

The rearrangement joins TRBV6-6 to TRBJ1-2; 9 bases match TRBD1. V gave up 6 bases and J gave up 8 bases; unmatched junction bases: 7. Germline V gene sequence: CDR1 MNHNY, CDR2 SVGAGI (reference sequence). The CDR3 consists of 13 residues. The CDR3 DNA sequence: TGTGCCAGCAGCGGGACAGGGACGTGGGGCTACACCTTC. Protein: CASSGTGTWGYTF.

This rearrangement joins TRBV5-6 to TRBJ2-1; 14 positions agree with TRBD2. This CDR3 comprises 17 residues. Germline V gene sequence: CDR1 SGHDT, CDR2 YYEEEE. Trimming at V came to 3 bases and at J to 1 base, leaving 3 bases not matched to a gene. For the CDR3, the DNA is TGTGCCAGCAGCTGGGGGACTAGCGGGGGATCCTACAATGAGCAGTTCTTC. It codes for CASSWGTSGGSYNEQFF.

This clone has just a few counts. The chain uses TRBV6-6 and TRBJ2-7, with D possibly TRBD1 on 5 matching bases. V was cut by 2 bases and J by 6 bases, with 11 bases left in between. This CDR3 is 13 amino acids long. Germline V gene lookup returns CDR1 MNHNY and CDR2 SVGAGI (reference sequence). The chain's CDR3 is CASSYVSRGEQYF. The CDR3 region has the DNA TGTGCCAGCAGTTACGTTTCAAGGGGCGAGCAGTACTTC.

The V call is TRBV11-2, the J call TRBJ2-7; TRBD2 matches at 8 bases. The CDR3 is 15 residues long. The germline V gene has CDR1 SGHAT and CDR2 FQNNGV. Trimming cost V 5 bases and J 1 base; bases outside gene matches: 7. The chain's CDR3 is CASSPHAGGSYEQYF. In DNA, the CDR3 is TGTGCCAGCAGCCCCCATGCGGGGGGATCCTACGAGCAGTACTTC.

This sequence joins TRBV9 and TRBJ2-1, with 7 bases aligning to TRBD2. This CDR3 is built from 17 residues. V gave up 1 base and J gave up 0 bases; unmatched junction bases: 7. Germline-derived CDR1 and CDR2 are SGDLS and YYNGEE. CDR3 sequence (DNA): TGTGCCAGCAGCGTATCAGCGGGACCGAGCTCCTACAATGAGCAGTTCTTC. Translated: CASSVSAGPSSYNEQFF.

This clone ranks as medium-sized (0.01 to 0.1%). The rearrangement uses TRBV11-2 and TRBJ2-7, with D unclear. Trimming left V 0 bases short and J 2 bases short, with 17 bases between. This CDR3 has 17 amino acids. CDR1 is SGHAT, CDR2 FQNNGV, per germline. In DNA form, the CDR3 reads TGTGCCAGCAGCTTAGATCCCTTGGTGTGGTCCACCTACGAGCAGTACTTC. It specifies CASSLDPLVWSTYEQYF.

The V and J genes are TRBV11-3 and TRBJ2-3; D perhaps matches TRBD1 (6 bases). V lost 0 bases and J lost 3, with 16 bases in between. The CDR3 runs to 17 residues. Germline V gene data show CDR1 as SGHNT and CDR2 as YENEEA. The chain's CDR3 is CASSLDPSRGGTDTQYF. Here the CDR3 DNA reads TGTGCCAGCAGCTTAGACCCCAGCAGGGGTGGTACAGATACGCAGTATTTT.

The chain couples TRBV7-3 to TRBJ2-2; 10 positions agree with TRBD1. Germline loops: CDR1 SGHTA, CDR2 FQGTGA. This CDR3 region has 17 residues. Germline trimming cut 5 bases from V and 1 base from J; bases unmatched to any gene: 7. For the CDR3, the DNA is TGTGCCAGCAGCCCGACAGGGGGCTCAGGGAACACCGGGGAGCTGTTTTTT. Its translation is CASSPTGGSGNTGELFF.